Presented here are 25 T cell receptor beta chains from one specimen sequenced in a study of shared clonotypes between healthy human individuals. The repertoire was sequenced with immunoSEQ multiplex PCR; TCRdb's copy has only in-frame clones and lacks some. This table has about 1 million clones, about 80% appearing once. Sequencing was carried out using memory CD4+ T cells sorted from blood. Subset denoted: CD45RA-negative fraction. The receptors shown here come from a man in his late teens or twenties in good health.

J is TRBJ2-5 and V is TRBV7-6; D is possibly TRBD2 (6 bases). Trimming took 2 bases from V and 5 from J, leaving 12 bases between them. In germline, CDR1 is SGHVS, CDR2 FNYEAQ. This CDR3 has 14 residues. The chain's CDR3 is CASSLRGKGETQYF. CDR3 coding DNA: TGTGCCAGCAGCTTACGCGGGAAAGGGGAGACCCAGTACTTC. The variable domain in full, with the rest retrieved from reference TRBV7-6 and TRBJ2-5, is GAGVSQSPRYKVTKRGQDVALRCDPISGHVSLYWYRQALGQGPEFLTYFNYEAQQDKSGLPNDRFSAERPEGSISTLTIQRTEQRDSAMYRCASSLRGKGETQYFGPGTRLLVL.

The rearrangement links TRBV27 to TRBJ1-1; TRBD1 matches 11 bases. The CDR3 is 16 amino acids. V was pared by 5 bases and J by 5 bases, with 10 bases of the junction left unmatched. CDR1 and CDR2 from the germline V gene are MNHEY and SMNVEV (reference sequence). CDR3 sequence: CASSPSRTGGLTEAFF. The DNA for the CDR3 is TGTGCCAGCAGTCCATCGCGGACAGGGGGCTTAACTGAAGCTTTCTTT.

V is TRBV5-4 and J is TRBJ1-4; the D gene is possibly TRBD1 (5 bases). Trimming stripped 4 bases from V and 0 bases from J, with 22 bases between. Germline V gene data show CDR1 as SGHNT and CDR2 as YYREEE (reference sequence). CDR3 length equals 19 residues. The DNA for the CDR3 is TGTGCCAGCAGCCCGACCGAGGGGAGGTGGTCGGCAACTAATGAAAAACTGTTTTTT. Its translation: CASSPTEGRWSATNEKLFF.

The V call is TRBV28, the J call TRBJ1-5; D is possibly TRBD1 (6 bases). CDR1 is MDHEN, CDR2 SYDVKM, per germline. The CDR3 length is 16 residues. V lost 5 bases and J lost 7, with 21 bases in between. The CDR3 region has the DNA TGTGCCAGCAGTCAAACCGGGACAACTCCTGGACAGCCCCAGCATTTT. This translates into CASSQTGTTPGQPQHF. Full variable domain (rest looked up from reference TRBV28 and TRBJ1-5): DVKVTQSSRYLVKRTGEKVFLECVQDMDHENMFWYRQDPGLGLRLIYFSYDVKMKEKGDIPEGYSVSREKKERFSLILESASTNQTSMYLCASSQTGTTPGQPQHFGDGTRLSIL.

This chain connects TRBV11-2 to TRBJ2-1; no definite D call. The V gene's germline CDR1 is SGHAT and CDR2 FQNNGV. The CDR3 runs to 12 residues. Trimming stripped 4 bases from V and 5 bases from J, with 6 bases between. CDR3: CASSWADNEQFF. The CDR3 DNA follows: TGTGCCAGCAGCTGGGCCGACAATGAGCAGTTCTTC.

The chain joins TRBV5-1 to TRBJ2-6; D gene unclear. The CDR3 runs to 15 residues. V lost 1 base and J 0 bases, leaving 5 bases between the germline ends. Germline CDR1 SGHRS, CDR2 YFSETQ. The CDR3 sequence is CASSLTLSGANVLTF. Written as DNA, the CDR3 is TGCGCCAGCAGCTTGACCCTCTCTGGGGCCAACGTCCTGACTTTC.

Regarding this clone: Different DNA sequences within this sample yield the same CDR3. This chain connects TRBV5-6 to TRBJ1-4; 8 nucleotides match TRBD1. The CDR3 spans 15 residues. Germline-derived CDR1 and CDR2 are SGHDT and YYEEEE. Losses at the gene ends were 4 bases for V and 0 bases for J; bases not matched to a gene: 2. CDR3 in DNA: TGTGCCAGCAGCCTACAGGGGGCAACTAATGAAAAACTGTTTTTT. Protein product: CASSLQGATNEKLFF.

The sample holds a few counts of this clone. This rearrangement joins TRBV2 to TRBJ2-1; perhaps TRBD2 as D (6 bases). The CDR3 is made up of 16 amino acids. V lost 1 base to trimming and J lost 9 bases, with 19 bases between them. Germline assignment: CDR1 SNHLY and CDR2 FYNNEI. The CDR3 nucleotides read TGTGCCAGCAGTGAAGTTTTAGCGGAACGCTTGGGTGAGCAGTTCTTC. Translated, it gives CASSEVLAERLGEQFF.

Concerning this clone: The identical CDR3 is also encoded by other nucleotide sequences in the sample. CDR3 sequence: CASSIGQGNQPQHF. CDR3 DNA sequence: TGTGCCAGTAGTATCGGGCAGGGTAATCAGCCCCAGCATTTT. The chain couples TRBV19 to TRBJ1-5; possibly TRBD1 for D (5 bases). Germline V CDR1 and CDR2: LNHDA, SQIVND (reference sequence). With 3 bases removed from V and 4 bases from J, the gap between germline ends came to 10 bases. This CDR3 has 14 amino acids.

This clone occurred once. The rearrangement links TRBV27 to TRBJ2-7; no reliable D call. With 6 bases removed from V and 3 bases from J, the gap between germline ends came to 18 bases. This CDR3 is built from 15 residues. Germline V lookup: CDR1 MNHEY, CDR2 SMNVEV (reference sequence). The CDR3 DNA follows: TGTGCCAGCAGAAGTGGCGCGGATCTCATCTACGAGCAGTACTTC. Its translation is CASRSGADLIYEQYF.

J is TRBJ2-7 and V is TRBV27, with D tentatively TRBD2 (6 bases). The germline V gene has CDR1 MNHEY and CDR2 SMNVEV (reference sequence). This CDR3 is built from 15 residues. The ends were cut back, 6 bases at V and 1 base at J, with 16 bases in the middle. The CDR3 region is CASSLLASVSYEQYF. CDR3 DNA: TGTGCCAGCAGCCTCCTCGCTAGCGTATCCTACGAGCAGTACTTC.

This clone was recorded only once. The rearrangement joins TRBV5-1 to TRBJ1-2, with 12 bases identical to TRBD1. The V segment lost 2 bases and the J segment 10 bases; nucleotides outside the gene matches: 3. The germline gives CDR1 SGHRS, CDR2 YFSETQ. This CDR3 region has 13 residues. CDR3 in amino acids: CASSFGTGGVYTF. As DNA, the CDR3 is TGCGCCAGCAGCTTTGGGACAGGGGGCGTCTACACCTTC.

V gene TRBV7-9 combines with J gene TRBJ2-7; 8 bases align to TRBD1. Germline V gene lookup returns CDR1 SEHNR and CDR2 FQNEAQ (reference sequence). CDR3 size: 14 residues. The V segment lost 3 bases and the J segment 6 bases; nucleotides outside the gene matches: 7. The DNA for the CDR3 is TGTGCCAGCAGCTTTCCGGGACAGGTCGCCGAGCAGTACTTC. This translates into CASSFPGQVAEQYF.

V is TRBV19 and J is TRBJ2-6, with 8 bases that match TRBD2. The V gene end was trimmed by 3 bases and the J gene end by 2 bases; junction bases not matched to a gene: 9. The germline CDR1 and CDR2 sequences are LNHDA and SQIVND (reference sequence). The CDR3 spans 18 residues. In nucleotides, the CDR3 is TGTGCCAGTAGTATGAGCCCAGCGGGAGTTCCTGGGGCCAACGTCCTGACTTTC. The encoded protein is CASSMSPAGVPGANVLTF.

The chain links TRBV7-9 to TRBJ1-5, with D possibly TRBD1 on 6 matching bases. CDR1 is SEHNR, CDR2 FQNEAQ, per germline (reference sequence). CDR3 size: 14 residues. V lost 5 bases to trimming and J lost 6 bases, with 14 bases between them. The CDR3 loop is CASSVEGGGQPQHF. The CDR3 bases are TGTGCCAGCAGCGTAGAGGGAGGGGGTCAGCCCCAGCATTTT.

The chain is built from TRBV12-2 and TRBJ2-1. TRBV12-2 is listed as a pseudogene. The CDR3 is 17 residues long. The chain's CDR3 is CASRLAQGPKSYNEQFF. Here the CDR3 DNA reads TGTGCAAGTCGCTTAGCCCAAGGCCCGAAGTCCTACAATGAGCAGTTCTTC.

This clone was counted many times. The genes are TRBV7-2 and TRBJ2-7; D ambiguous. CDR3 length: 13 residues. CDR1 is SGHTA and CDR2 is FQGNSA in the germline V gene. The V and J ends lost 4 bases and 6 bases respectively, with 13 bases between them. The CDR3 nucleotides read TGTGCCAGCAGCTCAGCCTATGTCGGCGAGCAGTACTTC. Translated, it gives CASSSAYVGEQYF.

The genes are TRBV2 and TRBJ2-7; the match to TRBD1 covers 8 bases. The V and J ends lost 4 bases and 5 bases, in that order; junction bases with no gene match: 7. Germline CDR1 SNHLY, CDR2 FYNNEI. The length of the CDR3 is 14 residues. Written as DNA, the CDR3 is TGTGCCAGCAGTGCTAGGACAGGGCGCCACGAGCAGTACTTC. Its protein product is CASSARTGRHEQYF.

The chain links TRBV5-4 to TRBJ1-4; 8 bases are a match to TRBD1. The CDR3 sequence is 16 residues long. Trimming cost V 4 bases and J 0 bases; bases outside gene matches: 5. Per the germline V gene, CDR1 is SGHNT and CDR2 is YYREEE (reference sequence). CDR3 nucleotide sequence: TGTGCCAGCAGCGCCGGACAGGGAGCAACTAATGAAAAACTGTTTTTT. Translation gives CASSAGQGATNEKLFF.

This clone was seen a few times. The chain combines TRBV5-8 with TRBJ2-5; D not certain. Trimming left V 3 bases short and J 9 bases short, with 12 bases between. Per the germline V gene, CDR1 is SGHTS and CDR2 is YDEGEE. This CDR3 comprises 12 residues. CDR3 bases: TGTGCCAGCAGCTCCTCCCGTTCGGCCCAGTACTTC. This codes for CASSSSRSAQYF.

This clone occurred a few times. The chain couples TRBV28 to TRBJ1-2; D ambiguous. This CDR3 spans 13 amino acids. From germline, CDR1 is MDHEN and CDR2 SYDVKM. The germline V and J ends were trimmed by 4 bases and 7 bases, with 13 bases remaining between them. CDR3 in amino acids: CASSSHSLPGYTF. The CDR3 nucleotides read TGTGCCAGCAGTTCTCACAGTCTTCCTGGCTACACCTTC.

The chain uses TRBV7-9 and TRBJ2-7; 8 bases map to TRBD1. Germline V CDR1 and CDR2: SEHNR, FQNEAQ (reference sequence). The CDR3 runs 12 residues. The V and J ends lost 6 bases and 7 bases, in that order; junction bases with no gene match: 5. The CDR3, as DNA: TGTGCCAGCAGACAGGGGGTTGGGGAGCAGTACTTC. Translated, it gives CASRQGVGEQYF.

The chain is built from TRBV7-2 and TRBJ2-1; TRBD2 matches 10 bases. The trim removed 1 base at V and 5 bases at J, leaving 5 bases unmatched. The germline CDR1 and CDR2 sequences are SGHTA and FQGNSA. The CDR3 has 16 residues. CDR3 sequence (DNA): TGTGCCAGCAGCTTAGGGGGTAGCGGGAGGAACAATGAGCAGTTCTTC. Its translation: CASSLGGSGRNNEQFF.

This clone showed up just a few times. This chain links TRBV29-1 with TRBJ1-4, with D perhaps matching TRBD1 (5 bases). The CDR3 is 14 residues long. Germline V gene data show CDR1 as SQVTM and CDR2 as ANQGSEA. V dropped 4 bases and J dropped 8 bases, with 17 bases sitting between them. The CDR3 sequence is CSVGNGASDEKLFF. The CDR3 nucleotides are TGCAGCGTTGGGAACGGGGCCAGCGACGAAAAACTGTTTTTT.

The J gene is TRBJ2-1, the V gene TRBV5-4; 9 bases are a match to TRBD2. V gave up 0 bases and J gave up 2 bases; unmatched junction bases: 0. Germline V gene lookup returns CDR1 SGHNT and CDR2 YYREEE (reference sequence). The CDR3 is 15 amino acids. This CDR3 is CASSLVAGAYNEQFF. Written as DNA, the CDR3 is TGTGCCAGCAGCTTGGTAGCGGGAGCCTACAATGAGCAGTTCTTC.